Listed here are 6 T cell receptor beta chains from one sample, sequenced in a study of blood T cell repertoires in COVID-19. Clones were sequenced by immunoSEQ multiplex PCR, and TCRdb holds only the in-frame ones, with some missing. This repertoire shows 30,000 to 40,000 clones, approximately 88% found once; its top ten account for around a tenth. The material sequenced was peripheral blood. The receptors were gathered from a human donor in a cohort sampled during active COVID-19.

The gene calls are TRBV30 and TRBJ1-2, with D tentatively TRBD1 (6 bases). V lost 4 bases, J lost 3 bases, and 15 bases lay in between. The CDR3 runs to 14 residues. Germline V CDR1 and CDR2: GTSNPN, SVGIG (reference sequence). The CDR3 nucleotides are TGTGCCTGGACCGGGGGGGCCCGCGACTATGGCTACACCTTC. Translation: CAWTGGARDYGYTF.

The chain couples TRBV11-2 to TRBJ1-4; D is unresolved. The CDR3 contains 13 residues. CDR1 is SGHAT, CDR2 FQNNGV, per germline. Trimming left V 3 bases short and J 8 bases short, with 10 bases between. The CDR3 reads CASSFPMGEKLFF. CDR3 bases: TGTGCCAGCAGCTTCCCCATGGGCGAAAAACTGTTTTTT.

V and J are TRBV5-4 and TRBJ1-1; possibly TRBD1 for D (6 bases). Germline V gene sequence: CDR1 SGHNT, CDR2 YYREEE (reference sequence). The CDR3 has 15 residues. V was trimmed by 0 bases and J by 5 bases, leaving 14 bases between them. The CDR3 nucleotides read TGTGCCAGCAGCTTGGTGGGGGGGGCGGGAACTGAAGCTTTCTTT. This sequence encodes CASSLVGGAGTEAFF.

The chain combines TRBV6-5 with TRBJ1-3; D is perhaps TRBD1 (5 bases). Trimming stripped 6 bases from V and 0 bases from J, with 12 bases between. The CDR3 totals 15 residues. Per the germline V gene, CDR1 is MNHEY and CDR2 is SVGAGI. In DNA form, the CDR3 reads TGTGCCAGCAGGGTACAGGAAAACTCTGGAAACACCATATATTTT. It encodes CASRVQENSGNTIYF.

The CDR3 nucleotides read TGTGCCAGCAGTTTGGGAGGTGGGCGGGATACGCAGTATTTT. Amino acids: CASSLGGGRDTQYF. This sequence joins TRBV28 and TRBJ2-3; possibly TRBD2 for D (6 bases). Germline V CDR1 and CDR2: MDHEN, SYDVKM. Trimming pared 3 bases from V and 6 bases from J, leaving 13 bases between. This CDR3 comprises 14 residues.

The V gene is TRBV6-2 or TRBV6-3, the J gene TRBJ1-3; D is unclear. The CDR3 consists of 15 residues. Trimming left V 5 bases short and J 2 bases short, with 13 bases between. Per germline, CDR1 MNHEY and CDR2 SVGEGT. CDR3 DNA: TGTGCCAGCAGTGGAATGACACTCCCTGGAAACACCATATATTTT. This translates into CASSGMTLPGNTIYF.